The 21 T cell receptor beta chains in this list originate from one sample, sequenced in a study of blood T cell repertoires in COVID-19. The repertoire was sequenced with immunoSEQ multiplex PCR; TCRdb's copy has only in-frame clones and lacks some. Among 120,000 to 150,000 clones listed, 80% to 90% were seen once. Sequencing input: peripheral blood. These receptors all stem from a man older than 75 with acute or convalescent COVID-19.

This chain uses TRBV9 with TRBJ1-3; the D gene is possibly TRBD1 (6 bases). The CDR3 has 14 amino acids. Germline values: CDR1 SGDLS, CDR2 YYNGEE. Trimming left V 0 bases short and J 2 bases short, with 6 bases between. The CDR3 loop is CASSVGTAGNTIYF. As DNA, the CDR3 is TGTGCCAGCAGCGTAGGGACAGCTGGAAACACCATATATTTT.

J is TRBJ2-7 and V is TRBV7-9, with TRBD1 identical over 9 bases. Germline assignment: CDR1 SEHNR and CDR2 FQNEAQ (reference sequence). This CDR3 region has 19 residues. J gave up 3 bases and V 1 base, and 16 bases lay outside the gene matches. In DNA form, the CDR3 reads TGTGCCAGCAGCTTAGGGGTGAGAGCGTCCGGGACAGGGATCTACGAGCAGTACTTC. Protein: CASSLGVRASGTGIYEQYF.

The chain uses TRBV2 and TRBJ1-5; 9 bases agree with TRBD1. The CDR3 is 15 amino acids. The germline V gene encodes CDR1 SNHLY and CDR2 FYNNEI. The V segment lost 6 bases and the J segment 4 bases; nucleotides outside the gene matches: 7. The CDR3 sequence: CASRGTGKSNQPQHF. CDR3 bases: TGTGCCAGCAGGGGGACAGGGAAGTCAAATCAGCCCCAGCATTTT. Full variable domain (outside the CDR3, taken from reference TRBV2 and TRBJ1-5): EPEVTQTPSHQVTQMGQEVILRCVPISNHLYFYWYRQILGQKVEFLVSFYNNEISEKSEIFDDQFSVERPDGSNFTLKIRSTKLEDSAMYFCASRGTGKSNQPQHFGDGTRLSIL.

The chain recombines TRBV5-1 with TRBJ1-1; D uncertain. This CDR3 has 15 amino acids. V was cut by 0 bases and J by 4 bases, with 13 bases left in between. Per the germline V gene, CDR1 is SGHRS and CDR2 is YFSETQ. CDR3 residues: CASSLVGSWVTEAFF. In DNA, the CDR3 is TGCGCCAGCAGCTTGGTAGGGAGCTGGGTCACTGAAGCTTTCTTT.

This chain connects TRBV6-5 to TRBJ2-3; D may be TRBD1 (6 bases). CDR1 and CDR2 (germline): MNHEY, SVGAGI. The CDR3 is 14 residues long. The germline V and J ends were trimmed by 6 bases and 2 bases, with 12 bases remaining between them. In DNA form, the CDR3 reads TGTGCCAGCAGACGCCAGGGGTTCACAGATACGCAGTATTTT. Translating it yields CASRRQGFTDTQYF.

The CDR3 loop is CASKGLAPSTDTQYF. DNA of the CDR3: TGTGCCAGTAAGGGACTAGCGCCCAGCACAGATACGCAGTATTTT. The genes are TRBV19 and TRBJ2-3, with 10 bases fitting TRBD2. Per the germline V gene, CDR1 is LNHDA and CDR2 is SQIVND (reference sequence). The CDR3 is made up of 15 amino acids. Unmatched junction bases numbered 4, after V lost 7 bases and J lost 0 bases. Looking up the rest from reference TRBV19 and TRBJ2-3 gives the full variable domain: DGGITQSPKYLFRKEGQNVTLSCEQNLNHDAMYWYRQDPGQGLRLIYYSQIVNDFQKGDIAEGYSVSREKKESFPLTVTSAQKNPTAFYLCASKGLAPSTDTQYFGPGTRLTVL.

The J gene is TRBJ2-3, the V gene TRBV19, with D perhaps matching TRBD2 (5 bases). Per germline, CDR1 LNHDA and CDR2 SQIVND (reference sequence). The V end was cut by 3 bases, the J end by 1 base, with 8 bases between. The CDR3 has 14 residues. The CDR3 bases are TGTGCCAGTAGTATCGGGGTCCGCACAGATACGCAGTATTTT. This sequence encodes CASSIGVRTDTQYF.

The rearrangement uses TRBV5-1 and TRBJ1-2; 7 bases map to TRBD1. Germline CDR1 reads SGHRS; CDR2 reads YFSETQ. J was trimmed by 3 bases and V by 4 bases; bases with no gene match: 6. The CDR3 runs 14 residues. The CDR3 reads CASSARQGDYGYTF. CDR3 bases: TGCGCCAGCAGCGCAAGACAGGGCGACTATGGCTACACCTTC.

The V call is TRBV6-9, the J call TRBJ1-5; the match to TRBD1 covers 7 bases. The CDR3 is 16 residues long. Trimming took 5 bases from V and 3 from J; bases not matched to a gene: 10. Germline loops: CDR1 MNHGY, CDR2 SVAAGI. CDR3 coding DNA: TGTGCCAGCAGTCACGACAGGGAGTCGAACAATCAGCCCCAGCATTTT. Protein: CASSHDRESNNQPQHF.

The V call is TRBV6-5, the J call TRBJ2-1; possible D gene TRBD1, 5 bases. Germline-derived CDR1 and CDR2 are MNHEY and SVGAGI. The CDR3 contains 15 residues. With 8 bases removed from V and 6 bases from J, the gap between germline ends came to 20 bases. The CDR3 reads CASPKPRVNGNEQFF. Written as DNA, the CDR3 is TGTGCCAGCCCGAAGCCCAGGGTGAATGGCAATGAGCAGTTCTTC.

The chain carries TRBV29-1 and TRBJ2-2, with TRBD2 identical over 9 bases. Trimming cost V 3 bases and J 5 bases; bases outside gene matches: 4. In germline, CDR1 is SQVTM, CDR2 ANQGSEA. The CDR3 contains 14 residues. The CDR3 reads CSVEASGKTGELFF. As DNA, the CDR3 is TGCAGCGTTGAGGCTAGCGGGAAAACCGGGGAGCTGTTTTTT.

V and J are TRBV19 and TRBJ1-5; perhaps TRBD1 as D (6 bases). CDR1 is LNHDA and CDR2 is SQIVND in the germline V gene (reference sequence). V dropped 9 bases and J dropped 5 bases, with 14 bases sitting between them. This CDR3 has 13 residues. CDR3 in amino acids: CASRQVGDQPQHF. CDR3 coding DNA: TGTGCCAGCAGACAGGTGGGGGATCAGCCCCAGCATTTT.

This chain uses TRBV5-1 with TRBJ2-5; tentative D call: TRBD2 (5 bases). Germline values: CDR1 SGHRS, CDR2 YFSETQ. This CDR3 has 15 amino acids. Between the trimmed V and J ends, which lost 3 bases and 5 bases, there was a span of 17 bases. CDR3 region: CASSYVPGSGETQYF. The CDR3 DNA follows: TGCGCCAGCAGCTATGTTCCGGGGTCCGGGGAGACCCAGTACTTC.

The chain uses TRBV18 and TRBJ1-2; D might be TRBD1 (5 bases). Deletions cut 3 bases from V and 0 bases from J, with 8 bases between. CDR1 KGHSH and CDR2 LQKENI come from the germline V gene. The CDR3 contains 14 residues. The CDR3: CASSPRDSNYGYTF. The CDR3 nucleotides are TGTGCCAGCTCACCTCGGGACTCTAACTATGGCTACACCTTC.

V gene TRBV3-1 (or the pseudogene TRBV3-2) combines with J gene TRBJ2-3; 7 bases are a match to TRBD2. This CDR3 comprises 16 residues. Germline V gene data show CDR1 as LGHDT and CDR2 as YNNKEL (reference sequence). J was trimmed by 4 bases and V by 1 base; bases with no gene match: 8. In nucleotides, the CDR3 is TGTGCCAGCAGCCAAGGCTTAGCGGGCGGTTCAGATACGCAGTATTTT. Protein product: CASSQGLAGGSDTQYF.

The chain carries TRBV2 and TRBJ1-4; perhaps TRBD1 as D (6 bases). V dropped 4 bases and J dropped 6 bases, with 15 bases sitting between them. Germline V gene data show CDR1 as SNHLY and CDR2 as FYNNEI. The CDR3 totals 15 residues. In nucleotides, the CDR3 is TGTGCCAGCAGTGGGGCAGGGGATAAATATGAAAAACTGTTTTTT. The encoded protein is CASSGAGDKYEKLFF.

This clone was seen a few times. The J gene is TRBJ2-2, the V gene TRBV10-1; the match to TRBD1 covers 8 bases. V lost 10 bases to trimming and J lost 5 bases; unmatched junction nucleotides: 6. Germline values: CDR1 WNHNN, CDR2 SYGVQD (reference sequence). This CDR3 is 13 amino acids long. CDR3 DNA: TGCGCCAATCTCAGGGGGCGGACCGGGGAGCTGTTTTTT. Amino acid sequence: CANLRGRTGELFF.

CDR3 DNA sequence: TGCGCCAGCAATCCGGGACTGGGAGAGACCCAGTACTTC. This encodes CASNPGLGETQYF. This sequence joins TRBV10-2 and TRBJ2-5, with D possibly TRBD2 on 6 matching bases. Looked up from germline, CDR1 is WSHSY and CDR2 is SAAADI. V was trimmed by 7 bases and J by 4 bases, leaving 13 bases between them. CDR3 length: 13 residues.

This chain uses TRBV5-8 with TRBJ2-2; 8 bases align to TRBD1. V shed 4 bases, J shed 4 bases, and the junction held 9 bases outside the gene matches. The CDR3 has 16 residues. Germline-derived CDR1 and CDR2 are SGHTS and YDEGEE. The CDR3: CASSGRQGTITGELFF. The CDR3 coding sequence is TGTGCCAGCAGCGGGAGACAGGGGACGATCACCGGGGAGCTGTTTTTT.

The chain links TRBV5-6 to TRBJ2-7; D unresolved. CDR1 is SGHDT, CDR2 YYEEEE, per germline. V lost 3 bases and J lost 12, with 16 bases in between. The length of the CDR3 is 12 residues. In nucleotides, the CDR3 is TGTGCCAGCAGCTCCACGATACGGGTGTCGTACTTC. It specifies CASSSTIRVSYF.

The rearrangement links TRBV3-1 (or the pseudogene TRBV3-2) to TRBJ2-1, with TRBD1 identical over 8 bases. V lost 1 base to trimming and J lost 3 bases; unmatched junction nucleotides: 5. Germline V gene sequence: CDR1 LGHDT, CDR2 YNNKEL (reference sequence). The CDR3 is 16 amino acids. CDR3 in DNA: TGTGCCAGCAGCCAAGGACAGGGGCCCCTCTACAATGAGCAGTTCTTC. Its protein is CASSQGQGPLYNEQFF.